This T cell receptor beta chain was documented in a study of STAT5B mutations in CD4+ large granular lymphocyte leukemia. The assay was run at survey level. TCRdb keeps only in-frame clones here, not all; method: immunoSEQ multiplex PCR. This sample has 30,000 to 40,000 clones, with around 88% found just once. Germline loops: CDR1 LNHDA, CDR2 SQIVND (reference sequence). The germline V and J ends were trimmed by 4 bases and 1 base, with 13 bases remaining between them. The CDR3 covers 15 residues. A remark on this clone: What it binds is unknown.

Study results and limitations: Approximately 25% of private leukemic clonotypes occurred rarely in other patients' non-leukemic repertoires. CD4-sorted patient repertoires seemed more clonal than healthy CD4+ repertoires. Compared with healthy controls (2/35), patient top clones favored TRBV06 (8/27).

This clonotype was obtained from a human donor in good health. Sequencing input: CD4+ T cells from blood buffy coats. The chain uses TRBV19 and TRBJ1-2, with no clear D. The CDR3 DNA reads TGTGCCAGTAGTAACCCCGCCTGGGTTAACTATGGCTACACCTTC. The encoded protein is CASSNPAWVNYGYTF.